This TCR beta chain was profiled in a study of regulatory T cells. All CD3G-deficient patients showed autoimmunity, more severe in two. The primer mix had 52 TRBV and 13 TRBJ primers. Sequencing was performed with immunoSEQ multiplex PCR; in TCRdb, only in-frame clones are kept and a portion is missing. The sample records 10,000 or so clones, around 82% being singletons. The CDR3 extends over 14 amino acids. Trimming removed 5 bases from V and 4 bases from J, with 14 bases in between. The germline CDR1 and CDR2 sequences are SGHVS and FQNEAQ. The chain is built from TRBV7-8 and TRBJ1-1; D possibly corresponds to TRBD1 (6 bases). Sequencing was carried out using CD8+ T cells sorted from blood. The TCR sequence derives from a person aged 18 to 30 with CD3G deficiency. This CDR3 reads CASSAYTGITEAFF. For the CDR3, the DNA is TGTGCCAGCAGCGCTTATACAGGGATCACTGAAGCTTTCTTT. The variable domain in full, with the rest retrieved from reference TRBV7-8 and TRBJ1-1, is GAGVSQSPRYKVAKRGQDVALRCDPISGHVSLFWYQQALGQGPEFLTYFQNEAQLDKSGLPSDRFFAERPEGSVSTLKIQRTQQEDSAVYLCASSAYTGITEAFFGQGTRLTVV.